One sample yielded the 16 T cell receptor beta chains listed below, sequenced in a study of cytomegalovirus exposure and HLA in healthy donors. The primer mix had 60 Vbeta and 13 Jbeta primers. The method was immunoSEQ multiplex PCR; TCRdb's version includes in-frame clones alone and lacks a portion of them. The data show 200,000 to 300,000 clones, over 80% seen once. Sequencing used PBMCs. The source is a woman in her forties in good health and CMV-seropositive.

The chain recombines TRBV7-6 with TRBJ1-6; 7 nucleotides match TRBD1. After removal of 5 bases from V and 9 bases from J, the junction contained 16 bases not matched to a gene. CDR3 length equals 17 residues. Germline lookup yields CDR1 SGHVS and CDR2 FNYEAQ. CDR3 region: CASSHRTQGGPFSPLHF. CDR3 nucleotides: TGTGCCAGCAGCCATCGGACTCAGGGGGGTCCTTTTTCACCCCTCCACTTT.

CDR3 in DNA: TGTGCCAGCAGTTTACCGGGGCAGGGGGCTAAAGATACGCAGTATTTT. Amino acids: CASSLPGQGAKDTQYF. The chain joins TRBV27 to TRBJ2-3; 8 bases match TRBD1. CDR1 and CDR2 (germline): MNHEY, SMNVEV (reference sequence). This CDR3 has 16 residues. V dropped 2 bases and J dropped 5; count of bases not matched to a gene: 9.

This rearrangement joins TRBV7-9 to TRBJ2-5, with D perhaps TRBD2 (6 bases). Judging by the DNA end, TRBJ2-7 fits better; the J call may be wrong. Per the germline V gene, CDR1 is SEHNR and CDR2 is FQNEAQ (reference sequence). The CDR3 consists of 14 residues. CDR3 coding DNA: TGTGCCAGCGAGGGGCGGGGTTCATCCTACGAGCAGTACTTC. Amino acid sequence: CASEGRGSSYEQYF.

As for this clone: At the DNA level, this CDR3 is encoded by other sequences in the same sample as well. This rearrangement joins TRBV6-1 to TRBJ1-2, with TRBD1 identical over 7 bases. The V and J ends lost 11 bases and 8 bases, in that order; junction bases with no gene match: 14. CDR1 MNHNS and CDR2 SASEGT come from the germline V gene. This CDR3 contains 13 residues. The CDR3 loop reads CAGGEGALWGYTF. The DNA for the CDR3 is TGTGCCGGAGGAGAGGGGGCTCTATGGGGCTACACCTTC.

The chain couples TRBV7-2 to TRBJ2-7, with TRBD1 matching over 8 bases. The germline CDR1 and CDR2 sequences are SGHTA and FQGNSA. This CDR3 is 12 amino acids long. V lost 6 bases, J lost 4 bases, and 2 bases stayed unmatched. The DNA of the CDR3 is TGTGCCAGCAGGAGACAGGGGTACGAGCAGTACTTC. Its protein product is CASRRQGYEQYF.

The chain has TRBV2 and TRBJ1-2; D is unclear. The CDR3 length is 12 residues. From germline, CDR1 is SNHLY and CDR2 FYNNEI. Trimming removed 6 bases from V and 0 bases from J, with 5 bases in between. This CDR3 reads CASRQANYGYTF. The CDR3 nucleotides are TGTGCCAGCAGGCAGGCTAACTATGGCTACACCTTC.

The chain uses TRBV5-1 and TRBJ2-5; 7 bases are a match to TRBD1. CDR1 is SGHRS and CDR2 is YFSETQ in the germline V gene. The trim removed 4 bases at V and 1 base at J, leaving 4 bases unmatched. This CDR3 has 14 amino acids. CDR3: CASSQTGVQETQYF. For the CDR3, the DNA is TGCGCCAGCAGCCAAACAGGGGTCCAAGAGACCCAGTACTTC.

The V and J genes are TRBV9 and TRBJ2-2, with TRBD2 as a possible D gene (6 bases). The CDR3 extends over 17 amino acids. Germline lookup yields CDR1 SGDLS and CDR2 YYNGEE. V lost 3 bases and J 0 bases, leaving 15 bases between the germline ends. The CDR3 loop reads CASSDSLARSNTGELFF. The CDR3, as DNA: TGTGCCAGCAGCGACTCTCTAGCGCGTTCGAACACCGGGGAGCTGTTTTTT.

The rearrangement uses TRBV7-2 and TRBJ2-5; D might be TRBD2 (6 bases). TRBJ2-7 explains the end of the DNA better; the J call may be wrong. This CDR3 region has 15 residues. Germline V gene lookup returns CDR1 SGHTA and CDR2 FQGNSA. The CDR3 bases are TGTGCCAGCAGCTCCGAGGGCGGGATCGCCTACGAGCAGTACTTC. It translates to CASSSEGGIAYEQYF.

The genes are TRBV5-6 and TRBJ2-3; possible D gene TRBD1, 5 bases. The V end lost 4 bases, the J end lost 2 bases, and 11 bases lay between the germline ends. From germline, CDR1 is SGHDT and CDR2 YYEEEE. The CDR3 spans 14 residues. The CDR3 DNA reads as TGTGCCAGCAGCCAGGGCTCCCTCACAGATACGCAGTATTTT. As protein: CASSQGSLTDTQYF.

For this clone: Other nucleotide sequences from this sample produce the same CDR3. V is TRBV30 and J is TRBJ2-7; possibly TRBD2 for D (6 bases). Germline CDR1 GTSNPN, CDR2 SVGIG (reference sequence). The CDR3 extends over 11 amino acids. V lost 2 bases and J 4 bases, leaving 6 bases between the germline ends. CDR3 loop: CAWSRGYEQYF. As DNA, the CDR3 is TGTGCCTGGAGTCGGGGGTACGAGCAGTACTTC.

This clone occurred a few times. The chain links TRBV5-4 to TRBJ2-6; D might be TRBD2 (5 bases). The CDR3 runs 16 residues. Germline loops: CDR1 SGHNT, CDR2 YYREEE (reference sequence). Trimming took 5 bases from V and 3 from J, leaving 15 bases between them. The CDR3 region is CASSFTPRGGANVLTF. The DNA for the CDR3 is TGTGCCAGCAGTTTTACCCCTCGGGGTGGGGCCAACGTCCTGACTTTC. Looking up the rest from reference TRBV5-4 and TRBJ2-6 gives the full variable domain: ETGVTQSPTHLIKTRGQQVTLRCSSQSGHNTVSWYQQALGQGPQFIFQYYREEENGRGNFPPRFSGLQFPNYSSELNVNALELDDSALYLCASSFTPRGGANVLTFGAGSRLTVL.

The chain links TRBV15 to TRBJ2-7; tentatively, D is TRBD1 (5 bases). V was clipped by 0 bases and J by 10 bases, with 10 bases between them. CDR1 is LNHNV and CDR2 is YYDKDF in the germline V gene (reference sequence). This CDR3 spans 12 amino acids. DNA of the CDR3: TGTGCCACCAGCAGAGATACAGGACATCAGTACTTC. The encoded protein is CATSRDTGHQYF. Supplemented by reference TRBV15 and TRBJ2-7, the full variable domain reads DAMVIQNPRYQVTQFGKPVTLSCSQTLNHNVMYWYQQKSSQAPKLLFHYYDKDFNNEADTPDNFQSRRPNTSFCFLDIRSPGLGDTAMYLCATSRDTGHQYFGPGTRLTVT.

This chain connects TRBV30 to TRBJ2-4, with D possibly TRBD2 on 7 matching bases. This CDR3 spans 17 amino acids. With 4 bases removed from V and 4 bases from J, the gap between germline ends came to 23 bases. Germline assignment: CDR1 GTSNPN and CDR2 SVGIG (reference sequence). In DNA form, the CDR3 reads TGTGCCTGGAAAGGGGGGGGCCTGGCCGTCGGAAAAAACATTCAGTACTTC. Amino acid sequence: CAWKGGGLAVGKNIQYF.

The rearrangement uses TRBV10-2 and TRBJ1-5; 9 positions agree with TRBD1. Germline CDR1 reads WSHSY; CDR2 reads SAAADI. The V gene end was trimmed by 2 bases and the J gene end by 4 bases; junction bases not matched to a gene: 0. This CDR3 has 14 residues. CDR3 coding DNA: TGCGCCAGCAGTGAGGGGACAGGGAATCAGCCCCAGCATTTT. Residues: CASSEGTGNQPQHF.

This clone was picked up many times. The genes are TRBV19 and TRBJ2-3; 7 nucleotides line up with TRBD2. CDR1 and CDR2 from the germline V gene are LNHDA and SQIVND (reference sequence). The CDR3 totals 16 residues. Trimming removed 6 bases from V and 6 bases from J; junction bases left unmatched: 15. The DNA for the CDR3 is TGTGCCAGTAGGGATGTACCGGGAGGCTGGTTTGATACGCAGTATTTT. Translation: CASRDVPGGWFDTQYF.